This TCR beta chain emerged from a study of spatial heterogeneity in lung cancer. General observations from the study: How many expanded intratumoral alpha and beta TCRs were present tracked the tumor mutation count, which was a count of nonsynonymous mutations.

Ten or more counts support this clonotype. Its antigen is unknown. Since it is a stray read in a library aimed at alpha chains, this beta chain has a size that is not meaningful. All TCR cDNA molecules were individually tagged with a unique molecular identifier. MiXCR, run by TCRdb on the 5' RACE reads, gives a single entry per CDR3 protein. This table holds 9,000 to 13,000 distinct CDR3 sequences, around 10% found once. Time point reported: sample taken at primary tumor resection. The sequencing here drew on lung tumor tissue, taken at surgery. The source of this sequence is a male donor with early-stage non-small cell lung cancer.

In nucleotides, the CDR3 is TGTGCCAGCAGCACACTAGGAGGCTCCTACAATGAGCAGTTCTTC. This gives the protein CASSTLGGSYNEQFF. V gene TRBV14 combines with J gene TRBJ2-1; perhaps TRBD2 as D (5 bases). CDR1 SGHDN and CDR2 FVKESK come from the germline V gene. The CDR3 has 15 residues. Trimming stripped 5 bases from V and 0 bases from J, with 11 bases between.